The text below deals with one TCR beta chain. Profiled with immunoSEQ multiplex PCR; TCRdb holds only in-frame clones, not every one. There are about 110,000 clones in the sample; around 85% occur only once, and around 6% lies in the top ten. This record comes from a study of blood T cell repertoires in COVID-19. Sequences were obtained from peripheral blood. The TCR was taken from an older woman with COVID-19, enrolled during active disease.

DNA of the CDR3: TGTGCCAGCAGCCGGACTGATTATGGCTACACCTTC. Protein product: CASSRTDYGYTF. V is TRBV6-2 or TRBV6-3 and J is TRBJ1-2, with unresolved D. The CDR3 has 12 residues. Looked up from germline, CDR1 is MNHEY and CDR2 is SVGEGT. With 6 bases removed from V and 5 bases from J, the gap between germline ends came to 10 bases.